The rows below give T cell receptor beta chains drawn from one sample of a study of low-dose radiotherapy and immunotherapy resistance in tumors. TCRdb analysed the reads with MiXCR anew, one entry per CDR3 protein. This table has roughly 100,000 distinct CDR3 sequences, less than 25% appearing once. Specimen: PBMCs, collected after low-dose radiotherapy plus immunotherapy. Receptor source: a male donor with prostate cancer. The CDR3 runs from the conserved cysteine through the conserved F or W. D genes are given only for firm matches. Expanded clones get a size class; other rows say once, few or many, or leave the size out.

clone_size	d_call	j_call	v_call	cdr3_nt	cdr3_aa
many	.	TRBJ2-2	TRBV7-2	TGTGCCAGCAGCTTAGTGAGGGACACCGGGGAGCTGTTTTTT	CASSLVRDTGELFF
many	.	TRBJ2-3	TRBV5-1	TGCGCCAGCAGCCTAGCCGGCGGAGGGGGGACAGATACGCAGTATTTT	CASSLAGGGGTDTQYF
many	.	TRBJ2-5	TRBV7-2	TGTGCCAGCAGCCGGTATACAGGGTTGGAGACCCAGTACTTC	CASSRYTGLETQYF
many	TRBD1	TRBJ1-5	TRBV19	TGTGCCAGTAGTACACAGGGGGGTCAGCCCCAGCATTTT	CASSTQGGQPQHF
many	.	TRBJ2-2	TRBV20-1	TGCAGTGCTAGAGGAGGAGTGAACGGGGAGCTGTTTTTT	CSARGGVNGELFF
many	.	TRBJ1-2	TRBV7-2	TGTGCCAGCAGCTTAGTGGACGGTGGCTACACCTTC	CASSLVDGGYTF
many	TRBD2	TRBJ2-1	TRBV5-1	TGCGCCAGCAGCTTGGATAGCGGGGGGGGTGGTGAGCAGTTCTTC	CASSLDSGGGGEQFF
many	TRBD2	TRBJ2-2	TRBV4-2	TGTGCCAGCAGCCGATTAGCGGGGGGGCGTACCGGGGAGCTGTTTTTT	CASSRLAGGRTGELFF
many	TRBD2	TRBJ2-4	TRBV10-2	TGCGCCAGCAGTGAGCCAGCAGCGGGGCCCAAAAACATTCAGTACTTC	CASSEPAAGPKNIQYF
many	.	TRBJ2-3	TRBV9	TGTGCCAGCAGCGTATCGGCGGCCCCGGGGGATACGCAGTATTTT	CASSVSAAPGDTQYF
.	TRBD1	TRBJ1-2	TRBV28	TGTGCCAGCAGTCCGAGGGACAGATCTAACTATGGCTACACCTTC	CASSPRDRSNYGYTF
many	.	TRBJ2-7	TRBV21-1	TGTGCCAGCGCCCTGAGCTCAGGGGCGCCAGGTTACGAGCAGTACTTC	CASALSSGAPGYEQYF
many	.	TRBJ2-1	TRBV11-2	TGTGCCAGCAGCCCTAACAATGAGCAGTTCTTC	CASSPNNEQFF
.	TRBD2	TRBJ2-5	TRBV20-1	TGCAGTGCTAGGGGCGGGGGGGCGGGAGAGACCCAGTACTTC	CSARGGGAGETQYF
many	.	TRBJ1-2	TRBV4-1	TGCGCCAGCAGGGAAGCCGAGGAATTTAACTATGGCTACACCTTC	CASREAEEFNYGYTF
many	.	TRBJ1-3	TRBV4-1	TGCGCCAGCAGCCCGTGGGGGGCTGGAAACACCATATATTTT	CASSPWGAGNTIYF
many	.	TRBJ2-3	TRBV19	TGTGCCAGTAGCTTCCGCGGCACAGATACGCAGTATTTT	CASSFRGTDTQYF
many	.	TRBJ2-2	TRBV19	TGTGCCAGTACCAAGGGTGGGCGGAACACCGGGGAGCTGTTTTTT	CASTKGGRNTGELFF
.	.	TRBJ2-3	TRBV4-3	TGCGCCAGCAGCCCATCGGGACAACTCACAGATACGCAGTATTTT	CASSPSGQLTDTQYF
many	.	TRBJ1-1	TRBV5-1	TGCGCCAGCAGCTGGGCGATTACTGGGGGCGGCACTGAAGCTTTCTTT	CASSWAITGGGTEAFF
many	TRBD2	TRBJ2-3	TRBV7-9	TGTGCCAGCATCCCACGGGTCCGGGCGGGAGCACTCACAGATACGCAGTATTTT	CASIPRVRAGALTDTQYF
.	TRBD1	TRBJ2-3	TRBV4-1	TGCGCCAGCAGCCAAGATGGCAGGGGGCCTGACCCGCAGTATTTT	CASSQDGRGPDPQYF
many	.	TRBJ2-3	TRBV2	TGTGCCAGCAGTCAACAGGTATCTGCAGATACGCAGTATTTT	CASSQQVSADTQYF
many	.	TRBJ2-3	TRBV12-3/TRBV12-4	TGTGCCAGCAGCAGCGTAGTAGGGGCTACGCAGTATTTT	CASSSVVGATQYF
many	.	TRBJ1-5	TRBV2	TGTGCCAGCAGTGAAGCCAGCAATCAGCCCCAGCATTTT	CASSEASNQPQHF
many	.	TRBJ2-7	TRBV7-2	TGTGCCAGCAGCTCGACAGTGAGCTCCTACGAGCAGTACTTC	CASSSTVSSYEQYF
many	.	TRBJ2-1	TRBV7-8	TGTGCCAGCAGCTTAGGGTGGGCTAATGAGCAGTTCTTC	CASSLGWANEQFF
.	TRBD2	TRBJ2-2	TRBV13	TGTGCCAGCAGGGACGGACTAGCGGGCAATGGGGAGCTGTTTTTT	CASRDGLAGNGELFF
.	.	TRBJ1-2	TRBV7-2	TGTGCCAGCAGCTTACAGAGTAACTATGGCTACACCTTC	CASSLQSNYGYTF
many	TRBD1	TRBJ1-5	TRBV10-3	TGTGCCATCAGTGCCGGGACAGATAGCAATCAGCCCCAGCATTTT	CAISAGTDSNQPQHF
many	.	TRBJ1-1	TRBV18	TGTGCCAGCTCACCAACAGGTGAAGCTTTCTTT	CASSPTGEAFF
.	.	TRBJ1-1	TRBV7-9	TGTGCCAGCAGCTCATCCTCGCCGACAGAGTACACTGAAGCTTTCTTT	CASSSSSPTEYTEAFF
many	TRBD2	TRBJ2-2	TRBV19	TGTGCCACTCACGCCTTAGCGGGGGGAAACACCGGGGAGCTGTTTTTT	CATHALAGGNTGELFF
.	.	TRBJ2-7	TRBV27	TGTGCCAGCACCGGAACGTGGGTATCCTACGAGCAGTACTTC	CASTGTWVSYEQYF
.	TRBD1	TRBJ1-1	TRBV7-6	TGTGCCAGCAGCACCCCCGGATCAGGGGGCGAAGCTTTCTTT	CASSTPGSGGEAFF
many	TRBD2	TRBJ2-1	TRBV4-2	TGTGCCAGCAGCCAAGTTTTGGGACTAGCGGATAGTGAGCAGTTCTTC	CASSQVLGLADSEQFF
many	TRBD2	TRBJ2-1	TRBV12-5	TGTGCTAGTGGGGCCGGGACTAGCGGGTCCAATGAGCAGTTCTTC	CASGAGTSGSNEQFF
many	.	TRBJ2-1	TRBV27	TGTGCCAGCAGTTTGATTGGCGGGGACATCTCCTACAATGAGCAGTTCTTC	CASSLIGGDISYNEQFF
many	.	TRBJ2-2	TRBV29-1	TGCAGCGTTGAAGATCCGAACACCGGGGAGCTGTTTTTT	CSVEDPNTGELFF
.	TRBD2	TRBJ2-1	TRBV4-1	TGCGCCAGCAGCCAAGATCCCCGAGCGGGGGGGATAAATGAGCAGTTCTTC	CASSQDPRAGGINEQFF
many	.	TRBJ1-2	TRBV19	TGTGCCACACAGGGAGATGGCTACACCTTC	CATQGDGYTF